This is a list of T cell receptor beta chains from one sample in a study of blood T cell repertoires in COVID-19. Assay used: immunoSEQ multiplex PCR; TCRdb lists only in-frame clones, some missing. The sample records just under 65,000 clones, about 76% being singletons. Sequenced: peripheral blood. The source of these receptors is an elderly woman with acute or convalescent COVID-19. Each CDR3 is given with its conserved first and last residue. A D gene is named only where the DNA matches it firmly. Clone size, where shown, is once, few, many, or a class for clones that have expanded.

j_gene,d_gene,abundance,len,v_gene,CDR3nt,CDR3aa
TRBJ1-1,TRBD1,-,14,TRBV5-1,TGCGCCAGCAGTGGACAGGGGGAGGGCACTGAAGCTTTCTTT,CASSGQGEGTEAFF
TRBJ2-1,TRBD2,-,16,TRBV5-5,TGTGCCAGCAGCCCGGTACGCGGGAGCGGGTACAATGAGCAGTTCTTC,CASSPVRGSGYNEQFF
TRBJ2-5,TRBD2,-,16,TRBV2,TGTGCCAGCAGTGTTCTAGCGGGAGGGCTTGGGGAGACCCAGTACTTC,CASSVLAGGLGETQYF
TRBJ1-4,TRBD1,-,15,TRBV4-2,TGTGCCAGCAGCCGGGACAGGGACCCGAATGAAAAACTGTTTTTT,CASSRDRDPNEKLFF
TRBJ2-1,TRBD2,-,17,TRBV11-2,TGTGCCAGCAGCCGCCCGCGGGAGAGCACCTCCTACAATGAGCAGTTCTTC,CASSRPRESTSYNEQFF
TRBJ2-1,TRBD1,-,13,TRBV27,TGTGCCAGTGACCGGGACAGGTCCAATGAGCAGTTCTTC,CASDRDRSNEQFF
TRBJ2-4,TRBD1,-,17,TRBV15,TGTGCCACCAGCACACGACTTGACAGGGGAGCCAAAAACATTCAGTACTTC,CATSTRLDRGAKNIQYF
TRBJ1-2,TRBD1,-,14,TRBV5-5,TGTGCCAGCAGGCGACAGGGGGTTGTCTATGGCTACACCTTC,CASRRQGVVYGYTF
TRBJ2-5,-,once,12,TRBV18,TGTGCCAGCTCAACCAGGAGGGAGACCCAGTACTTC,CASSTRRETQYF
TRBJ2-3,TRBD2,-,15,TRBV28,TGTGCCAGCAGTTCCCGCGGGACTAGCGGAGGCACGCAGTATTTT,CASSSRGTSGGTQYF
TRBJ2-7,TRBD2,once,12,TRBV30,TGTGCCCCAGGGCTAGCGGTGTACGAGCAGTACTTC,CAPGLAVYEQYF
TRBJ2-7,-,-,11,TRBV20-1,TGCAGTGCTAGACAGTCCTACGAGCAGTACTTC,CSARQSYEQYF
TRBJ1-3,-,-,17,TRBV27,TGTGCCAGCAGCCCCACCTCCGCGGTTTGGGCTGGAAACACCATATATTTT,CASSPTSAVWAGNTIYF
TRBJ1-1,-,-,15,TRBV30,TGTGCCTGGAGTGGGGTTTCCCGGAGGTACACTGAAGCTTTCTTT,CAWSGVSRRYTEAFF
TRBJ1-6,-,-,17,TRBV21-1,TGTGCCAGCAACTCAATCCTACCGGGACAGGGTAATTCACCCCTCCACTTT,CASNSILPGQGNSPLHF
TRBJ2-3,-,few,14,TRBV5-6,TGTGCCAGCAGCTTGGAATCCCGGACAGATACGCAGTATTTT,CASSLESRTDTQYF
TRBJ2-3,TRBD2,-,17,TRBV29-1,TGCAGCGTTGAAGGACTAGCGGGAGGGCCAGGGACAGATACGCAGTATTTT,CSVEGLAGGPGTDTQYF
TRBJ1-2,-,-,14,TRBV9,TGTGCCAGCAGCGTAGCTGACCTAATCGGGGGCTACACCTTC,CASSVADLIGGYTF
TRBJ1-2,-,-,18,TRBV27,TGTGCCAGCAGCCGCTACCCCTTCAGGAGGACCCCCGGTTATGGCTACACCTTC,CASSRYPFRRTPGYGYTF
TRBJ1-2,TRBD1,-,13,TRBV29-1,TGCAGCGTTGCCCGGACAGGGGGCTTTGGCTACACCTTC,CSVARTGGFGYTF
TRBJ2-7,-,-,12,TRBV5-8,TGTGCCAGCACCCCGAGGAGGGGCGAGCAGTACTTC,CASTPRRGEQYF
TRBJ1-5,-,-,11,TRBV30,TGTGCCTGGAGCACAGGGCTGCCCCAGCATTTT,CAWSTGLPQHF
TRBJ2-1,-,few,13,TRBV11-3,TGTGCCAGCAGCTCGAGCTCCTACAATGAGCAGTTCTTC,CASSSSSYNEQFF
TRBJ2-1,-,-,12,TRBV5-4,TGTGCCAGCAGCTTTGTGAGTAATGAGCAGTTCTTC,CASSFVSNEQFF
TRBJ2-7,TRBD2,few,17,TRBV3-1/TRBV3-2,TGTGCCAGCAGCCAGATTAGTGCAACTAGCGGGTCCTACGAGCAGTACTTC,CASSQISATSGSYEQYF
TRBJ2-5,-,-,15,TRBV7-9,TGTGCCAGCAGCCGCACCGGGACTCAACCAGAGACCCAGTACTTC,CASSRTGTQPETQYF
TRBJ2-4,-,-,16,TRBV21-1,TGTGCCAGCAGCGGGAGGGCCAAGGTAGCCAAAAACATTCAGTACTTC,CASSGRAKVAKNIQYF
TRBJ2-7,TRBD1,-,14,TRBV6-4,TGTGCCAGCAACCTGTGGACAGGGAGGTACGAGCAGTACTTC,CASNLWTGRYEQYF
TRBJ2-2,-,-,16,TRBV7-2,TGTGCCAGCAGCTCTTTCGGAGGGACGAACACCGGGGAGCTGTTTTTT,CASSSFGGTNTGELFF
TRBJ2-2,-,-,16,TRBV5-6,TGTGCCAGCAGCTGGTCCCCCGCTGGAGACACCGGGGAGCTGTTTTTT,CASSWSPAGDTGELFF
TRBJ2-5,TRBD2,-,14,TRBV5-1,TGCGCCAGCAGCCCCAGGACTAGTTGGGAGACCCAGTACTTC,CASSPRTSWETQYF
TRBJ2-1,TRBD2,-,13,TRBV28,TGTGCCAGCTTTAGCGGGACCGACAATGAGCAGTTCTTC,CASFSGTDNEQFF
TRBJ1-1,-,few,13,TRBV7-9,TGTGCCAGCAGCGGCAGGGGTGGCACTGAAGCTTTCTTT,CASSGRGGTEAFF
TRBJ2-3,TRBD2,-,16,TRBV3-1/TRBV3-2,TGTGCCAGCAGCCTATGGACTAGCGGGCGCACAGATACGCAGTATTTT,CASSLWTSGRTDTQYF
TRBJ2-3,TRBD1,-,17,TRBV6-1,TGTGCCAGCAGTGAAACACCACCGGGACAGGGGGTAGATACGCAGTATTTT,CASSETPPGQGVDTQYF
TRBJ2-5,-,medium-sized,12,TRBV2,TGTGCCAGCGGGGGGACAGAAGAGACCCAGTACTTC,CASGGTEETQYF
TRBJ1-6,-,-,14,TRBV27,TGTGCCAGCAGGGGGGGCTCCTATAATTCACCCCTCCACTTT,CASRGGSYNSPLHF
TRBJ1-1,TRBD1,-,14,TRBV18,TGTGCCAGCTCACCAAACAGGGGGGGCACTGAAGCTTTCTTT,CASSPNRGGTEAFF
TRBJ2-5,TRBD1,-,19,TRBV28,TGTGCCAGCAGAGGGGACAGGGGGCGTCTGGCGGGGGATCGCCAGACCCAGTACTTC,CASRGDRGRLAGDRQTQYF
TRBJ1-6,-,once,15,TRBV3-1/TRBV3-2,TGTGCCAGCAGCCTCACAGCGGGCGGCGATTCACCCCTCCACTTT,CASSLTAGGDSPLHF
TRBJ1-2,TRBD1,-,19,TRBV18,TGTGCCAGCTCACCATACCTTTGGGCGGGACAGGGGACGTCCGATGGCTACACCTTC,CASSPYLWAGQGTSDGYTF
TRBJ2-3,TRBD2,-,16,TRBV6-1,TGTGCCAGCAGTGAAGCGGGCGGGAGCGGAACAGATACGCAGTATTTT,CASSEAGGSGTDTQYF
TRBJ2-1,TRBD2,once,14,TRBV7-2,TGTGCCAGCAGCCTGGGACTAGCCCTCAATGAGCAGTTCTTC,CASSLGLALNEQFF
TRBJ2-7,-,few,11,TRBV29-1,TGCAGCGTTGCTTTGGGCGACGAGCAGTACTTC,CSVALGDEQYF